This T cell receptor (beta chain) was captured by sequencing in a study of cytomegalovirus exposure and HLA in healthy donors. Study findings and constraints: A later analysis reportedly found that, within productive TCRs, an Asian-associated ancestry cluster had fewer N-insertions than the mean observed across the approximately 600 donors. In an earlier analysis, about 87% or about 30%: the productive usage of most TCR beta V segments. There were a few CMV-associated chains whose specificity for CMV antigens was confirmed in vitro.

The table lists this clone with a count of one. Antigen specificity is unknown. The donors (healthy individuals) were bone marrow donors. The study ran its PCR with 60 Vbeta and 13 Jbeta primers. Produced via immunoSEQ multiplex PCR; TCRdb's table is partial and in-frame only. The sample shows about 80,000 clones, around three quarters of them seen only once. The V and J ends lost 1 base and 4 bases respectively, with 18 bases between them. Germline V gene lookup returns CDR1 SGHRS and CDR2 YFSETQ. This CDR3 is built from 16 residues. Specimen: PBMCs. The receptor's source is a young man in good health and CMV-seronegative. This rearrangement joins TRBV5-1 to TRBJ2-7, with D perhaps TRBD1 (6 bases). CDR3 coding DNA: TGCGCCAGCAGCTTGCAAACGGACAGATATCCTTACGAGCAGTACTTC. As protein: CASSLQTDRYPYEQYF.